The T cell receptor beta chain described here comes from a study of Ad26.COV2.S vaccination and SARS-CoV-2 variants. Study at large: Participants got Ad26.COV2.S intramuscularly, once or twice 56 days apart. Findings of the study overall: The placebo group had lower spike-specific TCR breadth than the vaccine recipients did.

Some clones are missing from TCRdb's copy, which holds only in-frame ones; the method was immunoSEQ multiplex PCR. The sample holds about 240,000 clones, around 89% seen once. Germline V gives CDR1 MNHNY, CDR2 SVGAGI (reference sequence). The V end lost 2 bases, the J end lost 2 bases, and 10 bases lay between the germline ends. This CDR3 spans 14 amino acids. This clone was seen just once. The antigen is undetermined. Regarding treatment: 15 to 20 received Ad26.COV2.S at low or high dose, single or two shots; about 5 received placebo; per-sample allocation not given. All samples were drawn on day 63, counting from the first vaccine or placebo injection. The shot given was an Ad26 vector that makes Wuhan-strain SARS-CoV-2 spike.

The input for sequencing was peripheral blood, taken in a trial of Ad26.COV2.S vaccine versus placebo. The sequence derives from a person aged 18-65 years who received the Ad26.COV2.S COVID-19 vaccine or a placebo. V and J are TRBV6-6 and TRBJ2-7; a possible D gene is TRBD1 (5 bases). CDR3 nucleotides: TGTGCCAGCAGTTACCTGGGGCTACCCTACGAGCAGTACTTC. Its protein is CASSYLGLPYEQYF.